Following are 28 T cell receptor beta chains from one sample sequenced in a study of PD-L1 blockade in urothelial cancer. Noted time point: pretreatment peripheral blood. Produced via immunoSEQ multiplex PCR; TCRdb's table is partial and in-frame only. The sample contains 50,000 or so clones, roughly four fifths of which appear only once. The material was PBMCs, obtained around atezolizumab (anti-PD-L1) treatment. These receptors were collected from a man aged 70 or older with urothelial cancer.

The CDR3, as DNA: TGTGCCGGCCGGGACAGAGAGGGTGAAGGCACTGAAGCTTTCTTT. Protein: CAGRDREGEGTEAFF. V is TRBV6-6 and J is TRBJ1-1; 7 bases align to TRBD1. This CDR3 region has 15 residues. Unmatched junction bases numbered 16, after V lost 11 bases and J lost 4 bases. CDR1 and CDR2 from the germline V gene are MNHNY and SVGAGI (reference sequence).

This clone has only a few counts. An end of the junction does not agree with germline; a read error may underlie this. V and J are TRBV6-5 and TRBJ1-6; 8 bases map to TRBD1. The CDR3 is 14 amino acids. Germline values: CDR1 MNHEY, CDR2 SVGAGI. DNA for the CDR3: TGTGCCAGCAGCGTGACAGGGGAGGATTCCCCCCTCCACTTT. It encodes CASSVTGEDSPLHF.

The rearrangement uses TRBV7-2 and TRBJ2-3, with 9 nucleotides matching TRBD1. This CDR3 contains 16 residues. CDR1 SGHTA and CDR2 FQGNSA come from the germline V gene. V trimming: 4 bases; J trimming: 3 bases; junction bases outside the gene matches: 8. CDR3 region: CASSSHIGQGTDTQYF. The CDR3 nucleotides are TGTGCCAGCAGCTCCCATATTGGACAGGGGACAGATACGCAGTATTTT.

This clone is medium-sized within its sample. This chain joins TRBV2 and TRBJ2-7; 12 positions agree with TRBD2. CDR1 and CDR2 (germline): SNHLY, FYNNEI. The CDR3 spans 15 residues. Trimming took 6 bases from V and 3 from J; bases not matched to a gene: 6. The CDR3, as DNA: TGTGCCAGCAGGGAGGCTAGCGGGAGGGACTACGAGCAGTACTTC. Translated, it gives CASREASGRDYEQYF.

The chain is built from TRBV9 and TRBJ2-6; TRBD1 might be the D (5 bases). The CDR3 is 16 residues long. Germline lookup yields CDR1 SGDLS and CDR2 YYNGEE. V lost 1 base to trimming and J lost 0 bases, with 8 bases between them. Here the CDR3 reads CASSVTDSSGANVLTF. CDR3 DNA sequence: TGTGCCAGCAGCGTAACTGACAGCTCTGGGGCCAACGTCCTGACTTTC.

This clone has more than one count but fewer than ten. The CDR3 DNA reads TGTGCCAGCAGCCAAGGGAGATACACCGGGGAGCTGTTTTTT. Translation: CASSQGRYTGELFF. The chain links TRBV14 to TRBJ2-2; no clear D gene. This CDR3 contains 14 residues. CDR1 SGHDN and CDR2 FVKESK come from the germline V gene. The V end lost 1 base, the J end lost 3 bases, and 6 bases lay between the germline ends.

The chain joins TRBV4-1 to TRBJ1-2, with TRBD1 as a possible D gene (6 bases). Deletions cut 3 bases from V and 8 bases from J, with 19 bases between. CDR1 is MGHRA, CDR2 YSYEKL, per germline. The CDR3 extends over 15 amino acids. The CDR3 nucleotides read TGCGCCAGCAGCCAGTCTCCACGCAGGGGTGACGGCTACACCTTC. Translating it yields CASSQSPRRGDGYTF.

V gene TRBV6-6 combines with J gene TRBJ2-5; weak D call: TRBD2 (6 bases). Per germline, CDR1 MNHNY and CDR2 SVGAGI (reference sequence). The CDR3 sequence is 16 residues long. Trimming shortened V by 2 bases and J by 5 bases, and 18 bases separated the two germline ends. CDR3 sequence: CASSYGPGGRGETQYF. In DNA, the CDR3 is TGTGCCAGCAGTTACGGACCCGGAGGGCGCGGTGAGACCCAGTACTTC.

The rearrangement uses TRBV7-3 and TRBJ1-1; D is unclear. The CDR3 has 13 amino acids. The germline gives CDR1 SGHTA, CDR2 FQGTGA. Trimming took 0 bases from V and 3 from J, leaving 5 bases between them. The CDR3 is CASSLTRDTEAFF. For the CDR3, the DNA is TGTGCCAGCAGCTTAACGAGAGACACTGAAGCTTTCTTT.

The chain joins TRBV18 to TRBJ2-3, with D possibly matching TRBD2 (5 bases). Deletions cut 6 bases from V and 0 bases from J, with 13 bases between. The CDR3 extends over 15 amino acids. Germline-derived CDR1 and CDR2 are KGHSH and LQKENI. CDR3 in DNA: TGTGCCAGCTCTCCGTCGGGCGGGAGCACAGATACGCAGTATTTT. Translated: CASSPSGGSTDTQYF.

The rearrangement uses TRBV28 and TRBJ1-1; D not resolved. The CDR3 is 16 residues long. V was clipped by 6 bases and J by 1 base, with 18 bases between them. Germline V gives CDR1 MDHEN, CDR2 SYDVKM. The CDR3 nucleotides read TGTGCCAGCAGACCGCCGGGATCCCCTGGGAACACTGAAGCTTTCTTT. As protein: CASRPPGSPGNTEAFF.

There are a few counts of this clone. The rearrangement uses TRBV19 and TRBJ1-2, with 9 positions matching TRBD1. Germline-derived CDR1 and CDR2 are LNHDA and SQIVND (reference sequence). The CDR3 length is 15 residues. Trimming took 5 bases from V and 7 from J; bases not matched to a gene: 11. The chain's CDR3 is CASSPTGGALGGYTF. The DNA for the CDR3 is TGTGCCAGTAGTCCTACAGGGGGCGCGCTGGGTGGCTACACCTTC.

The J gene is TRBJ1-1, the V gene TRBV6-1, with D hard to call. Trimming took 2 bases from V and 0 from J, leaving 10 bases between them. Germline V gene data show CDR1 as MNHNS and CDR2 as SASEGT. This CDR3 has 15 amino acids. CDR3 bases: TGTGCCAGCAGTGAAAATGGCAACATGAACACTGAAGCTTTCTTT. It is translated as CASSENGNMNTEAFF.

There are a few counts of this clone. The J gene is TRBJ2-5, the V gene TRBV4-1; 10 positions agree with TRBD2. The CDR3 length is 17 residues. Germline V CDR1 and CDR2: MGHRA, YSYEKL. V was pared by 2 bases and J by 1 base, with 7 bases of the junction left unmatched. For the CDR3, the DNA is TGCGCCAGCAGCCAAAGCGGGCTAGCGGGGGTCCAAGAGACCCAGTACTTC. Translating gives CASSQSGLAGVQETQYF.

This clone was recorded only once. The chain employs TRBV4-1 and TRBJ2-1; 8 positions match TRBD1. V dropped 0 bases and J dropped 6; count of bases not matched to a gene: 13. CDR1 is MGHRA and CDR2 is YSYEKL in the germline V gene. This CDR3 spans 18 amino acids. This CDR3 is CASSQDTGGATILNEQFF. The DNA for the CDR3 is TGCGCCAGCAGCCAAGATACAGGGGGTGCCACCATCCTCAATGAGCAGTTCTTC.

This clone has only one observation. This chain connects TRBV14 to TRBJ2-3; D gene uncertain. Germline values: CDR1 SGHDN, CDR2 FVKESK. This CDR3 contains 16 residues. Trimming removed 0 bases at V and 2 bases at J, with 12 bases between. The CDR3 bases are TGTGCCAGCAGCCAAGACCTTGGCGGAAACACAGATACGCAGTATTTT. Its protein product is CASSQDLGGNTDTQYF.

The rearrangement uses TRBV5-1 and TRBJ2-3; 8 bases agree with TRBD1. CDR1 and CDR2 from the germline V gene are SGHRS and YFSETQ. The CDR3 has 16 amino acids. With V trimmed by 5 bases and J by 4 bases, 12 bases remained unmatched. The CDR3 is CASSITPTGASDTQYF. The CDR3 nucleotides are TGCGCCAGCAGTATAACTCCGACAGGGGCATCAGATACGCAGTATTTT.

The chain carries TRBV13 and TRBJ2-7, with D tentatively TRBD2 (5 bases). V was shortened by 5 bases and J by 0 bases, with 14 bases between the two germline ends. Germline CDR1 reads PRHDT; CDR2 reads FYEKMQ (reference sequence). The CDR3 is 15 residues long. CDR3: CASSPRVPSSYEQYF. CDR3 nucleotide sequence: TGTGCCAGCAGCCCGAGGGTCCCGAGCTCCTACGAGCAGTACTTC.

The V and J genes are TRBV27 and TRBJ2-1, with 7 bases lining up with TRBD2. The V segment lost 7 bases and the J segment 9 bases; nucleotides outside the gene matches: 24. The germline V gene encodes CDR1 MNHEY and CDR2 SMNVEV (reference sequence). This CDR3 is 18 amino acids long. Here the CDR3 DNA reads TGTGCCAGCAAATCGCTCCAGGCGGGCGGGAGTTCGGGTGGTGAGCAGTTCTTC. It translates to CASKSLQAGGSSGGEQFF.

The rearrangement uses TRBV5-5 and TRBJ1-5, with D hard to call. CDR1 SGHKS and CDR2 YYEKEE come from the germline V gene (reference sequence). This CDR3 region has 15 residues. V was shortened by 2 bases and J by 1 base, with 10 bases between the two germline ends. In DNA form, the CDR3 reads TGTGCCAGCAGCTTATACTCCGGGAGCAATCAGCCCCAGCATTTT. Encoded protein: CASSLYSGSNQPQHF.

This chain uses TRBV7-2 with TRBJ2-7; a weak D match, TRBD2 (6 bases). The CDR3 extends over 13 amino acids. V was clipped by 2 bases and J by 3 bases, with 8 bases between them. In germline, CDR1 is SGHTA, CDR2 FQGNSA. The CDR3 spells CASSLRGGYEQYF. The CDR3 DNA reads TGTGCCAGCAGCTTACGGGGAGGCTACGAGCAGTACTTC.

This chain uses TRBV14 with TRBJ1-6; D call uncertain. CDR1 is SGHDN and CDR2 is FVKESK in the germline V gene. This CDR3 is built from 14 residues. V was shortened by 0 bases and J by 7 bases, with 7 bases between the two germline ends. The CDR3 DNA sequence: TGTGCCAGCAGCCAAGAGACTCTAAATTCACCCCTCCACTTT. It is translated as CASSQETLNSPLHF.

The CDR3: CASSRTSGGQETQYF. CDR3 coding DNA: TGTGCCAGCAGCCGAACTAGCGGGGGACAAGAGACCCAGTACTTC. The gene calls are TRBV11-3 and TRBJ2-5; 11 nucleotides align to TRBD2. Germline loops: CDR1 SGHNT, CDR2 YENEEA. The CDR3 runs 15 residues. After removal of 5 bases from V and 2 bases from J, the junction contained 4 bases not matched to a gene.

The gene calls are TRBV2 and TRBJ2-3; 9 nucleotides match TRBD2. The germline V gene has CDR1 SNHLY and CDR2 FYNNEI. Trimming at V came to 4 bases and at J to 3 bases, leaving 8 bases not matched to a gene. The CDR3 is 16 residues long. The CDR3 sequence: CASSAPYSGGTDTQYF. Written as DNA, the CDR3 is TGTGCCAGCAGTGCCCCTTATAGCGGGGGTACAGATACGCAGTATTTT.

The chain joins TRBV2 to TRBJ2-1; 8 nucleotides agree with TRBD2. CDR3 length: 15 residues. V lost 7 bases to trimming and J lost 0 bases; unmatched junction nucleotides: 5. Germline loops: CDR1 SNHLY, CDR2 FYNNEI. CDR3 region: CASTLAGSSYNEQFF. CDR3 DNA sequence: TGTGCCAGCACCTTAGCGGGGAGCTCCTACAATGAGCAGTTCTTC.

CDR3 in amino acids: CASSLTFPPDGYTF. CDR3 DNA sequence: TGTGCCAGCAGTTTGACATTCCCTCCTGATGGCTACACCTTC. The rearrangement uses TRBV6-1 and TRBJ1-2, with D uncertain. The V and J ends lost 5 bases and 6 bases respectively, with 16 bases between them. In germline, CDR1 is MNHNS, CDR2 SASEGT. The CDR3 length is 14 residues.

The chain combines TRBV28 with TRBJ1-2, with D perhaps matching TRBD1 (5 bases). The length of the CDR3 is 15 residues. V was pared by 7 bases and J by 4 bases, with 19 bases between. Germline CDR1 reads MDHEN; CDR2 reads SYDVKM. CDR3 nucleotide sequence: TGTGCCAGCACTCCTCAGAGCGGGGGGGTCTATGGCTACACCTTC. It codes for CASTPQSGGVYGYTF.

The V gene is TRBV9, the J gene TRBJ2-5; D unclear. V lost 0 bases, J lost 6 bases, and 9 bases lay in between. This CDR3 spans 13 amino acids. Per germline, CDR1 SGDLS and CDR2 YYNGEE. As DNA, the CDR3 is TGTGCCAGCAGCGTAGGTCTAGGCCAGACCCAGTACTTC. This encodes CASSVGLGQTQYF.